This T cell receptor (beta chain) comes out of a study of cytomegalovirus exposure and HLA in healthy donors. Sequenced by immunoSEQ multiplex PCR; TCRdb stores in-frame clones only, minus some. Of over 150,000 clones listed, approximately 82% were seen once; the top ten hold 13%. CDR1 and CDR2 from the germline V gene are SQVTM and ANQGSEA. This CDR3 is built from 13 residues. V was clipped by 4 bases and J by 4 bases; unmatched bases: 4. This chain uses TRBV29-1 with TRBJ2-1, with 7 bases that match TRBD2. Material: PBMCs. This clonotype originated in a woman aged 25 to 45 in good health and CMV-seropositive. CDR3 nucleotide sequence: TGCAGCGTTGGGGTAGCGGGTTACAATGAGCAGTTCTTC. It is translated as CSVGVAGYNEQFF.